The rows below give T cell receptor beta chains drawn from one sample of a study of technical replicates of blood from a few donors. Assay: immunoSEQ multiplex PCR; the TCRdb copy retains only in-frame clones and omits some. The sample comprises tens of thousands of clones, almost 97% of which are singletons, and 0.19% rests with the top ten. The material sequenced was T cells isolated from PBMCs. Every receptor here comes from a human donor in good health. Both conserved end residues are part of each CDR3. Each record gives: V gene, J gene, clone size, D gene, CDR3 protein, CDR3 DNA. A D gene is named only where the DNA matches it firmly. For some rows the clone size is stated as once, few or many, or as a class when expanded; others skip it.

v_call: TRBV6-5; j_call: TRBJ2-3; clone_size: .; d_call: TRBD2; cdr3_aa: CASTNREVADTQYF; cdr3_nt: TGTGCCAGCACTAATCGGGAGGTGGCAGATACGCAGTATTTT
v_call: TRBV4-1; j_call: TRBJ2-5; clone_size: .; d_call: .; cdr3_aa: CASSQRERETQYF; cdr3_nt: TGCGCCAGCAGCCAACGGGAAAGGGAGACCCAGTACTTC
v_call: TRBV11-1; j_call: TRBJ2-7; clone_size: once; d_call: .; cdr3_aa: CASRGGPSYEQYF; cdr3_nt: TGTGCCAGCAGGGGGGGACCTTCCTACGAGCAGTACTTC
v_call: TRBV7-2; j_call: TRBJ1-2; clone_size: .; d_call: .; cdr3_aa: CASSSGDRIYGYTF; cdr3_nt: TGTGCCAGCAGCTCCGGGGATAGAATCTATGGCTACACCTTC
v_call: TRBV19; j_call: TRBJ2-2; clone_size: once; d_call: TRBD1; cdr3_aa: CASSIDPLDRGTFNTGELFF; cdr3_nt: TGTGCCAGTAGTATAGATCCTCTGGACAGGGGGACGTTTAACACCGGGGAGCTGTTTTTT
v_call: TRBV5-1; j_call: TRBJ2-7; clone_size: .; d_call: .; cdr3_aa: CASSTFGGMSYEQYF; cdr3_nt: TGCGCCAGCAGCACATTTGGGGGGATGTCCTACGAGCAGTACTTC
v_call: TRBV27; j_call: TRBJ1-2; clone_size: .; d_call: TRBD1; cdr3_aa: CASRRTGEGYGYTF; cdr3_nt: TGTGCCAGCAGAAGGACAGGGGAGGGCTATGGCTACACCTTC
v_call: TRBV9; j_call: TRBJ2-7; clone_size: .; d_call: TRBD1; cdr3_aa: CASSPRDRVEQYF; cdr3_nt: TGTGCCAGCAGCCCCCGAGACAGGGTAGAGCAGTACTTC
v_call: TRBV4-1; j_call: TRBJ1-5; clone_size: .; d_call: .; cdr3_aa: CASSQRTRGSNQPQHF; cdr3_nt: TGCGCCAGCAGCCAACGGACCAGGGGAAGCAATCAGCCCCAGCATTTT
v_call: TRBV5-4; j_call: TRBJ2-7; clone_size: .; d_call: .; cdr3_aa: CASSLEAGGQDEQYF; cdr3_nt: TGTGCCAGCAGCTTGGAAGCGGGTGGCCAGGACGAGCAGTACTTC
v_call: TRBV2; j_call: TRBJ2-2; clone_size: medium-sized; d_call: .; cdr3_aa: CASQNTGELFF; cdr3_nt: TGTGCCAGTCAAAACACCGGGGAGCTGTTTTTT
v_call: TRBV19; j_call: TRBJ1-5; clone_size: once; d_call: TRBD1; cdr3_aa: CASSVDRDQPQHF; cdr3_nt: TGTGCCAGTAGCGTAGACAGGGATCAGCCCCAGCATTTT
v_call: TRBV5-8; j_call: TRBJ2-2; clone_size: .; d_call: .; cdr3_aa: CASNMNNIGELFF; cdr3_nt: TGTGCCAGCAACATGAACAATATCGGGGAGCTGTTTTTT
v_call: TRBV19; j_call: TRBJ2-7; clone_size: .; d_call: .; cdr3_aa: CASSMGLAQISYEQYF; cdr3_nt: TGTGCCAGTAGTATGGGTCTAGCTCAGATCTCCTACGAGCAGTACTTC
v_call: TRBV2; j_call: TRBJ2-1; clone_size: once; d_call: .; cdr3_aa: CASSDSQDEQFF; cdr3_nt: TGTGCCAGCAGTGATTCCCAGGATGAGCAGTTCTTC
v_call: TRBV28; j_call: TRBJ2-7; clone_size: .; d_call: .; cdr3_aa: CASSTQQGFAEQYF; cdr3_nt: TGTGCCAGCAGTACCCAACAGGGTTTCGCCGAGCAGTACTTC
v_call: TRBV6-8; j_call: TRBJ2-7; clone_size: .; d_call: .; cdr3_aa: CASTRAEQYF; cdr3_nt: TGTGCCAGCACCAGGGCCGAGCAGTACTTC
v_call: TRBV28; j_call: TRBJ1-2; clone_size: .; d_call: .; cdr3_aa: CASSLGGVRYGYTF; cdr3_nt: TGTGCCAGCAGTTTAGGGGGCGTCCGGTATGGCTACACCTTC
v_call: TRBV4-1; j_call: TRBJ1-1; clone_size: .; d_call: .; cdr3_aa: CASSQDSGGTAEAFF; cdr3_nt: TGCGCCAGCAGCCAAGATTCGGGGGGTACCGCTGAAGCTTTCTTT
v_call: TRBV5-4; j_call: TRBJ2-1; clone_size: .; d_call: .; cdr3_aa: CASSAETNEQFF; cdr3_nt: TGTGCCAGCAGCGCAGAAACCAATGAGCAGTTCTTC
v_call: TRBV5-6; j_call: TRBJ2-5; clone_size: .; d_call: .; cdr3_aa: CASSRDIQETQYF; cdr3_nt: TGTGCCAGCAGCCGGGACATCCAAGAGACCCAGTACTTC
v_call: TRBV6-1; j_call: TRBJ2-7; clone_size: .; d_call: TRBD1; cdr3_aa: CASTKGQGPYEQYF; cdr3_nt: TGTGCCAGCACCAAGGGACAGGGCCCCTACGAGCAGTACTTC
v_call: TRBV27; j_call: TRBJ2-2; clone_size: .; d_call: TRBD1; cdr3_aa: CASSRSGTGGPGELFF; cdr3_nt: TGTGCCAGCAGTCGATCCGGGACAGGGGGCCCCGGGGAGCTGTTTTTT
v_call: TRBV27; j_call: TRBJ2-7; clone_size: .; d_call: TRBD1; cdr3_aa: CASSPTGTGVYEQYF; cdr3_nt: TGTGCCAGCAGTCCCACAGGGACAGGGGTCTACGAGCAGTACTTC
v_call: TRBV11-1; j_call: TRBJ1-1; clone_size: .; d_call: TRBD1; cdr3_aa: CASSLSHWGAGQRVTEAFF; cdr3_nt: TGTGCCAGCAGCTTATCCCATTGGGGTGCGGGACAGAGGGTCACTGAAGCTTTCTTT
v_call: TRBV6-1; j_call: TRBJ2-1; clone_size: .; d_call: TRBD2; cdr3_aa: CASSELAGSYNEQFF; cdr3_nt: TGTGCCAGCAGTGAACTAGCGGGCTCCTACAATGAGCAGTTCTTC
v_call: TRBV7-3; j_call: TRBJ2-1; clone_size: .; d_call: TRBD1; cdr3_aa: CASSHRTGAYNEQFF; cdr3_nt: TGTGCCAGCAGCCATAGGACAGGCGCCTACAATGAGCAGTTCTTC